This T cell receptor beta chain was obtained from a study of T cells in Graves' hyperthyroidism and ophthalmopathy. Overall study findings and caveats: Ophthalmopathy, as predicted by the model, came a median roughly 6.3 months after the prediction.

Trimming cost V 3 bases and J 5 bases; bases outside gene matches: 15. The length of the CDR3 is 18 residues. CDR1 is SEHNR, CDR2 FQNEAQ, per germline (reference sequence). This clonotype was recorded many times. Its target is unknown. Authors of the study amplified TCR beta CDR3 regions from RNA transcripts. First-round RT-PCR of the TCR CDR3 relied on the HTBI primer set. Via MiXCR, TCRdb re-called the multiplex PCR reads, giving one row per CDR3 protein. The top ten clones hold 25% to 30% of a sample with around 250,000 distinct CDR3 sequences, around 17% of them seen once. Inclusion characteristics of ophthalmopathy patients comprised a Clinical Activity Score of at least 3, a NOSPECS grade of at least 4, and duration under 3 months.

The sequence was obtained from a woman aged 18 to 35 with Graves' ophthalmopathy. The specimen was blood. The chain recombines TRBV7-9 with TRBJ2-5; 10 bases match TRBD1. CDR3 protein: CASSLDPAGQGIYETQYF. The CDR3 nucleotides are TGTGCCAGCAGCTTGGACCCCGCGGGACAGGGGATCTACGAGACCCAGTACTTC.